The 11 T cell receptor beta chains presented below share a single source sample, sequenced in a study of glioma-infiltrating T cells after dendritic cell vaccination. Sequenced by immunoSEQ multiplex PCR; TCRdb stores in-frame clones only, minus some. The sample carries 85,000 to 100,000 clones, around 80% recorded once. Documented time point: after dendritic cell vaccination, including at tumor progression/relapse. The specimen comprised blood, sampled after dendritic cell vaccination. The receptors originated from a human donor with glioblastoma.

This chain links TRBV2 with TRBJ2-1; no clear D gene. The CDR3 consists of 12 residues. Germline V lookup: CDR1 SNHLY, CDR2 FYNNEI. The V end was cut by 5 bases, the J end by 4 bases, with 6 bases between. CDR3 sequence (DNA): TGTGCCAGCAGTCCCCGGTACAATGAGCAGTTCTTC. Amino acid sequence: CASSPRYNEQFF.

The chain couples TRBV19 to TRBJ2-1; D not certain. The CDR3 covers 13 residues. Germline lookup yields CDR1 LNHDA and CDR2 SQIVND (reference sequence). Trimming cost V 1 base and J 9 bases, with 10 bases left between them. The DNA for the CDR3 is TGTGCCAGTAGTATAGGAGGTGAAGGTGAGCAGTTCTTC. Encoded protein: CASSIGGEGEQFF.

This chain links TRBV9 with TRBJ2-2; TRBD1 agrees at 7 bases. Germline CDR1 reads SGDLS; CDR2 reads YYNGEE. V shed 2 bases, J shed 5 bases, and the junction held 3 bases outside the gene matches. This CDR3 is built from 14 residues. The CDR3 loop is CASSVDRVTGELFF. In DNA, the CDR3 is TGTGCCAGCAGCGTCGACAGGGTTACCGGGGAGCTGTTTTTT.

The gene calls are TRBV19 and TRBJ2-7; 10 nucleotides agree with TRBD1. Germline V CDR1 and CDR2: LNHDA, SQIVND (reference sequence). V lost 3 bases to trimming and J lost 6 bases; unmatched junction nucleotides: 5. The CDR3 consists of 14 residues. The CDR3 protein is CASSIGGTGVEQYF. The DNA for the CDR3 is TGTGCCAGTAGTATCGGAGGGACAGGGGTCGAGCAGTACTTC.

This chain uses TRBV27 with TRBJ2-4; 16 nucleotides line up with TRBD2. Germline V gene data show CDR1 as MNHEY and CDR2 as SMNVEV (reference sequence). J gave up 6 bases and V 3 bases, and 2 bases lay outside the gene matches. The CDR3 sequence is 16 residues long. CDR3 sequence: CASSLGLAGGLNIQYF. CDR3 nucleotide sequence: TGTGCCAGCAGTTTGGGACTAGCGGGAGGGCTAAACATTCAGTACTTC.

CDR3 DNA sequence: TGTGCCTGGAGTCCCACCGGCGGTGGCTACACCTTC. Translation: CAWSPTGGGYTF. The V gene is TRBV30, the J gene TRBJ1-2; D unresolved. With 2 bases removed from V and 7 bases from J, the gap between germline ends came to 11 bases. CDR3 length: 12 residues. Germline V gives CDR1 GTSNPN, CDR2 SVGIG (reference sequence).

This clone was seen a single time. The V and J genes are TRBV5-4 and TRBJ2-1; D remains ambiguous. With 0 bases removed from V and 0 bases from J, the gap between germline ends came to 10 bases. The CDR3 has 16 amino acids. Germline CDR1 is SGHNT and CDR2 is YYREEE (reference sequence). The CDR3 protein is CASSLDLLSSYNEQFF. For the CDR3, the DNA is TGTGCCAGCAGCTTGGATCTATTGAGCTCCTACAATGAGCAGTTCTTC.

The chain carries TRBV2 and TRBJ2-5, with D maybe TRBD1 (5 bases). V lost 7 bases and J 1 base, leaving 13 bases between the germline ends. The CDR3 is made up of 14 amino acids. Germline V gene lookup returns CDR1 SNHLY and CDR2 FYNNEI. Here the CDR3 reads CASNIVGLQETQYF. The CDR3 DNA reads TGTGCCAGCAACATCGTGGGGCTCCAAGAGACCCAGTACTTC.

V and J are TRBV19 and TRBJ1-4; no reliable D call. With 6 bases removed from V and 0 bases from J, the gap between germline ends came to 8 bases. Germline loops: CDR1 LNHDA, CDR2 SQIVND (reference sequence). This CDR3 comprises 14 residues. The CDR3 protein is CASSPGSTNEKLFF. CDR3 nucleotides: TGTGCCAGTAGCCCGGGGTCAACTAATGAAAAACTGTTTTTT.

This clone turned up a few times. The chain joins TRBV30 to TRBJ1-1; 7 bases map to TRBD1. The germline V gene has CDR1 GTSNPN and CDR2 SVGIG (reference sequence). CDR3 length equals 11 residues. The V gene end was trimmed by 2 bases and the J gene end by 10 bases; junction bases not matched to a gene: 4. As DNA, the CDR3 is TGTGCCTGGAGTAGGGGGCTACTAGCTTTCTTT. It is translated as CAWSRGLLAFF. The full variable domain, completed using reference TRBV30 and TRBJ1-1, is SQTIHQWPATLVQPVGSPLSLECTVEGTSNPNLYWYRQAAGRGLQLLFYSVGIGQISSEVPQNLSASRPQDRQFILSSKKLLLSDSGFYLCAWSRGLLAFFGQGTRLTVV.

This rearrangement joins TRBV28 to TRBJ2-5, with a weak D call TRBD1 (5 bases). From germline, CDR1 is MDHEN and CDR2 SYDVKM. This CDR3 spans 15 amino acids. The V gene lost 5 bases and the J gene lost 5 bases, with 18 bases spanning the gap. In nucleotides, the CDR3 is TGTGCCAGCAGTATACCAGGGAAGATGAGCGAGACCCAGTACTTC. It translates to CASSIPGKMSETQYF.